These T cell receptor beta chains were read from a single sample in a study of naive and memory T cell subsets. TCRdb recomputed calls from the UMI-ligation and nested PCR reads with MiXCR, one row per CDR3 protein. The sample records 15,000 to 20,000 distinct CDR3 sequences, less than 9.5% being singletons. Sequencing used skin, obtained from a tuberculin skin test site. These receptors were taken from an adult in good health. Each CDR3 is given with its conserved first and last residue. The D gene is left open where the match is weak. Expanded clones get a size class; other rows say once, few or many, or leave the size out.

cdr3_nt,cdr3_aa,v_call,clone_size,d_call,j_call
TGTGCCAGCAGCGGATCGGACCTCTTAAGCTCCTACAATGAGCAGTTCTTC,CASSGSDLLSSYNEQFF,TRBV11-2,many,NA,TRBJ2-1
TGTGCCAGCAGTGGGGACAGGGGAATCTTTTTTGCAGATACGCAGTATTTT,CASSGDRGIFFADTQYF,TRBV7-6,few,TRBD1,TRBJ2-3
TGTGCCAGCAGCTTGGGCCTAGCTCCCTCGTTACAAGAGACCCAGTACTTC,CASSLGLAPSLQETQYF,TRBV5-4,few,NA,TRBJ2-5
TGCGCCAGCAGCCAAGATGGGGGCGCTGGGGCCAACGTCCTGACTTTC,CASSQDGGAGANVLTF,TRBV4-3,many,NA,TRBJ2-6
TGCAGCGTTGATTGGGAGGGACAGGGGGCCTACGAGCAGTACTTC,CSVDWEGQGAYEQYF,TRBV29-1,many,TRBD1,TRBJ2-7
TGTGCCAGCAGCTCTAGTGGGTCCTACAATGAGCAGTTCTTC,CASSSSGSYNEQFF,TRBV11-2,medium-sized,NA,TRBJ2-1
TGCAGTGCTAGAGATTATCACGAGGGCGAAAAACTGTTTTTT,CSARDYHEGEKLFF,TRBV20-1,few,NA,TRBJ1-4
TGTGCCAGCAGTTTAGGATACCCCGGGGAGCTGTTTTTT,CASSLGYPGELFF,TRBV11-3,NA,NA,TRBJ2-2
TGTGCCAGCAGACCTTCAGGGATAGCGACCCAGTACTTC,CASRPSGIATQYF,TRBV5-6,NA,NA,TRBJ2-5
TGTGCCAGCAGCCAAGATGCAGCGTGGGCGCACTCCAGGCAGTACTTC,CASSQDAAWAHSRQYF,TRBV3-1,NA,NA,TRBJ2-7
TGCAGTGCTACCCAGTATACGCAGTATTTT,CSATQYTQYF,TRBV20-1,few,NA,TRBJ2-3
TGTGCCAGCAGCTTAGGATTCGGGATTGAAAAACTGTTTTTT,CASSLGFGIEKLFF,TRBV7-9,many,NA,TRBJ1-4
TGTGCCAGCAGCCCCACCTTAAGCCCCGAGGAGCTGTTTTTT,CASSPTLSPEELFF,TRBV7-2,NA,NA,TRBJ2-2
TGTGCCAGCAGCACTAGACAGGGCCCTGGGGCCAACGTCCTGACTTTC,CASSTRQGPGANVLTF,TRBV4-2,many,TRBD1,TRBJ2-6
TGTGCCAGCAGCCCGGGGGTGGTGAACACCGGGGAGCTGTTTTTT,CASSPGVVNTGELFF,TRBV3-1,many,NA,TRBJ2-2
TGTGCCAGCAGCCCCGGCGGAGCGGGATTAGAGACCCAGTACTTC,CASSPGGAGLETQYF,TRBV7-2,medium-sized,TRBD2,TRBJ2-5
TGTGCCAGCAGCTCCCCAGGGTACGAGCAGTACTTC,CASSSPGYEQYF,TRBV7-2,NA,NA,TRBJ2-7
TGTGCCATCAGTGTAGACAGGCACCCCTACGAGCAGTACTTC,CAISVDRHPYEQYF,TRBV10-3,many,NA,TRBJ2-7
TGTGCCAGTAGACGCCCTAGCCGGGGGGGGGCCGGGGAGCTGTTTTTT,CASRRPSRGGAGELFF,TRBV19,many,TRBD2,TRBJ2-2
TGTGCCAGCGGTGGGGGTAATGGCTACACCTTC,CASGGGNGYTF,TRBV27,NA,NA,TRBJ1-2
TGTGCCAGTAGTACCCCCTACGCCTACGAGCAGTACTTC,CASSTPYAYEQYF,TRBV19,NA,NA,TRBJ2-7
TGTGCCAGCATTCCTAGACAGGGAGGGGATACGCAGTATTTT,CASIPRQGGDTQYF,TRBV7-2,many,NA,TRBJ2-3
TGTGCCACCAGCAGGAGACAGGGGGCAGATACGCAGTATTTT,CATSRRQGADTQYF,TRBV15,many,TRBD1,TRBJ2-3
TGTGCCAGCAGCACCGGGACAGATTTCTATGGCTACACCTTC,CASSTGTDFYGYTF,TRBV12-3/TRBV12-4,many,TRBD1,TRBJ1-2
TGTGCCAGCAGTGACAACTCTGGGGCCAACGTCCTGACTTTC,CASSDNSGANVLTF,TRBV6-4,medium-sized,NA,TRBJ2-6
TGTGCCATCAGTGCGGGGTTCTCTGGAAACACCATATATTTT,CAISAGFSGNTIYF,TRBV10-3,few,NA,TRBJ1-3
TGCAGTGCTAGAGATCCGGCTAGCGGGAGGGTAACGGAGCAGTTCTTC,CSARDPASGRVTEQFF,TRBV20-1,few,TRBD2,TRBJ2-1
TGTGCCAGCAGCTTAGGCGGTCAGTATAGCACAGATACGCAGTATTTT,CASSLGGQYSTDTQYF,TRBV13,NA,NA,TRBJ2-3
TGTGCCAGCAGCTTGTATTTAGGGATGAACACCGGGGAGCTGTTTTTT,CASSLYLGMNTGELFF,TRBV5-4,many,NA,TRBJ2-2
TGCAGTGCCACAGGGGAGGGCGAAAACATTCAGTACTTC,CSATGEGENIQYF,TRBV20-1,many,NA,TRBJ2-4
TGTGCCAGCAGCTTATTCTTAAGGGGTTTGGACACTGAAGCTTTCTTT,CASSLFLRGLDTEAFF,TRBV11-2,NA,NA,TRBJ1-1
TGCAGCGTTGCCGACATTGCGGGGAGTTCATACAATGAGCAGTTCTTC,CSVADIAGSSYNEQFF,TRBV29-1,many,NA,TRBJ2-1
TGTGCCAGCAGCCATAAGGACAGAAATAGCAATCAGCCCCAGCATTTT,CASSHKDRNSNQPQHF,TRBV3-1,many,NA,TRBJ1-5
TGTGCCAGCAGCCAAGCGGGGGCCGGGAATGAGCAGTTCTTC,CASSQAGAGNEQFF,TRBV3-1,NA,NA,TRBJ2-1
TGCAGTGCCCCGACAGGGGGTAACACCGGGGAGCTGTTTTTT,CSAPTGGNTGELFF,TRBV20-1,NA,TRBD1,TRBJ2-2
TGCGCCAGCAGCCAAGCCTGGCTTAGTAATGAGCAGTTCTTC,CASSQAWLSNEQFF,TRBV4-1,few,NA,TRBJ2-1
TGTGCCAGCAGCTTTCAATTGCGGACAGGGGTGGCCAATGAGCAGTTCTTC,CASSFQLRTGVANEQFF,TRBV7-9,few,TRBD1,TRBJ2-1
TGCGCCAGCAGCTTAAACTGGGCAGGCCCGAACACCGGGGAGCTGTTTTTT,CASSLNWAGPNTGELFF,TRBV5-1,many,NA,TRBJ2-2